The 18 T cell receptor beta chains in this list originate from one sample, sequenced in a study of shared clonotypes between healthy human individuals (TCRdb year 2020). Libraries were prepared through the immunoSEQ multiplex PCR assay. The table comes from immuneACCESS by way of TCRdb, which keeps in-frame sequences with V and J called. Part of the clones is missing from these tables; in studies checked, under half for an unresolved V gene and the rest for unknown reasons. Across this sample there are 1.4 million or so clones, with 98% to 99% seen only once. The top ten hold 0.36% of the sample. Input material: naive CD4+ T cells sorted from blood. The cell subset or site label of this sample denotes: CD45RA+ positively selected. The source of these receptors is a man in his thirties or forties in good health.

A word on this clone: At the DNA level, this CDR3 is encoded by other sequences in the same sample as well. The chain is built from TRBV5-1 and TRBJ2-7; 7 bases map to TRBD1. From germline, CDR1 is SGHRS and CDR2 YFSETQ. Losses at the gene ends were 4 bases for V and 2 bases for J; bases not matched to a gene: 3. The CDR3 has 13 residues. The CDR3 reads CASSVGTAYEQYF. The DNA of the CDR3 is TGCGCCAGCAGCGTCGGGACAGCCTACGAGCAGTACTTC.

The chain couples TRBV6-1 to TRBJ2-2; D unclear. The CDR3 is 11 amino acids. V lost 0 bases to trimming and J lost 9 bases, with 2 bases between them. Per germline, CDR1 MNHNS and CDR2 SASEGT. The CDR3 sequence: CASSEAWELFF. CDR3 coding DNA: TGTGCCAGCAGTGAAGCTTGGGAGCTGTTTTTT.

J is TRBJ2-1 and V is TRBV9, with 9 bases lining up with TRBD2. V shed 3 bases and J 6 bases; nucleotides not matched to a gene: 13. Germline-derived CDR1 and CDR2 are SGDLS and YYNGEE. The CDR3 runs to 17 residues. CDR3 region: CASSAGTSPLMGNEQFF. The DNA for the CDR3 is TGTGCCAGCAGCGCCGGGACTAGCCCCCTCATGGGCAATGAGCAGTTCTTC.

The CDR3 spells CASSLSRGYGYTF. CDR3 DNA sequence: TGCGCCAGCAGCTTGTCCAGGGGTTATGGCTACACCTTC. The genes are TRBV5-1 and TRBJ1-2; D possibly corresponds to TRBD1 (6 bases). The V gene's germline CDR1 is SGHRS and CDR2 YFSETQ. There are 13 residues in the CDR3. Between the trimmed V and J ends, which lost 1 base and 5 bases, there was a span of 9 bases.

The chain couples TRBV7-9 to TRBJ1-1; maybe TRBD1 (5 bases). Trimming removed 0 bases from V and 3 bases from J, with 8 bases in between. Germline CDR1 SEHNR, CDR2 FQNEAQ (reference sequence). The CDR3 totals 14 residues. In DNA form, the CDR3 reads TGTGCCAGCAGCTTAGCGCGGGGGGACACTGAAGCTTTCTTT. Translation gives CASSLARGDTEAFF.

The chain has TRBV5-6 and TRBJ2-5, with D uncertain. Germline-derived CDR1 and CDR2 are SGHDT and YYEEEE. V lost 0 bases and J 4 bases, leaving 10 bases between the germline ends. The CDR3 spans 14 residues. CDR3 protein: CASSLGPERETQYF. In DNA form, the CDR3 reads TGTGCCAGCAGCTTGGGTCCTGAAAGAGAGACCCAGTACTTC.

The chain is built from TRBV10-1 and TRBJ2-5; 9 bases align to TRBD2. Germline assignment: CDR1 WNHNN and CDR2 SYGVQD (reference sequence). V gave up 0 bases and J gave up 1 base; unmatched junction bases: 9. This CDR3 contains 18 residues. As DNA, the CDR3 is TGCGCCAGCAGTGAGTCGTTTCGTAGCGGGAGCATCCAAGAGACCCAGTACTTC. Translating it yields CASSESFRSGSIQETQYF.

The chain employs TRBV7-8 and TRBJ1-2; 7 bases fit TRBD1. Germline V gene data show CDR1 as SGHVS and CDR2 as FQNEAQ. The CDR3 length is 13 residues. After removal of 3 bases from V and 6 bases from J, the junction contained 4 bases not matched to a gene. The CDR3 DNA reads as TGTGCCAGCAGCTTGTCGACAGGGCATGGCTACACCTTC. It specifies CASSLSTGHGYTF.

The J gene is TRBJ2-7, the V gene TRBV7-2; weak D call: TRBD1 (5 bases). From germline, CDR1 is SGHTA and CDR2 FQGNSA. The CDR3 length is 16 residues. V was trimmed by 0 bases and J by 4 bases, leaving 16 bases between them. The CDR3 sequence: CASSLAPGPASYEQYF. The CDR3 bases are TGTGCCAGCAGCTTAGCCCCAGGGCCGGCCTCTTACGAGCAGTACTTC.

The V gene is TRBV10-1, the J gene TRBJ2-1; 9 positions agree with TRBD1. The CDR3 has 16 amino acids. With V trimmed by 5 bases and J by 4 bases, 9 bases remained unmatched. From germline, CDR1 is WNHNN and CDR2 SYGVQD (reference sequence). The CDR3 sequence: CASSQSQGAAYNEQFF. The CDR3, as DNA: TGCGCCAGCAGTCAATCACAGGGGGCTGCTTACAATGAGCAGTTCTTC.

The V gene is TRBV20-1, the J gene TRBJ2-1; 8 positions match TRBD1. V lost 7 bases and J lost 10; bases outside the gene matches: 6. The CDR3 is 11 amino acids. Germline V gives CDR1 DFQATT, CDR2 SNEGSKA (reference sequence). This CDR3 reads CSVRRDREQFF. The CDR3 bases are TGCAGTGTGAGGCGGGACAGGGAGCAGTTCTTC.

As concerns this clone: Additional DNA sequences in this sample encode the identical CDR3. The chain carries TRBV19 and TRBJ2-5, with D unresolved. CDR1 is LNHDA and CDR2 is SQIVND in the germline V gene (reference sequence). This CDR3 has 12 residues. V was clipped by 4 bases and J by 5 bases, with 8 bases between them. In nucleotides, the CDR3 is TGTGCCAGTAGTAACAGTGGGGAGACCCAGTACTTC. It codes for CASSNSGETQYF.

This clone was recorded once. The CDR3 loop reads CASSSGLGDGYTF. The CDR3, as DNA: TGTGCCAGCAGCTCGGGATTAGGCGATGGCTACACCTTC. The rearrangement uses TRBV7-6 and TRBJ1-2; D is uncertain. The CDR3 sequence is 13 residues long. Germline CDR1 SGHVS, CDR2 FNYEAQ. Deletions cut 4 bases from V and 6 bases from J, with 12 bases between. Full variable domain (remainder filled in from reference TRBV7-6 and TRBJ1-2): GAGVSQSPRYKVTKRGQDVALRCDPISGHVSLYWYRQALGQGPEFLTYFNYEAQQDKSGLPNDRFSAERPEGSISTLTIQRTEQRDSAMYRCASSSGLGDGYTFGSGTRLTVV.

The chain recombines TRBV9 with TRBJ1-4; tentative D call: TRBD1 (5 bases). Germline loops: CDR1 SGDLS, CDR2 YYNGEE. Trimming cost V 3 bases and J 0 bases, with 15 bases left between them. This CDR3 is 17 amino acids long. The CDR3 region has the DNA TGTGCCAGCAGCGGGCAGGGTGACAGATCAACTAATGAAAAACTGTTTTTT. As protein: CASSGQGDRSTNEKLFF. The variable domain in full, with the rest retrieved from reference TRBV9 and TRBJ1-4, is DSGVTQTPKHLITATGQRVTLRCSPRSGDLSVYWYQQSLDQGLQFLIQYYNGEERAKGNILERFSAQQFPDLHSELNLSSLELGDSALYFCASSGQGDRSTNEKLFFGSGTQLSVL.

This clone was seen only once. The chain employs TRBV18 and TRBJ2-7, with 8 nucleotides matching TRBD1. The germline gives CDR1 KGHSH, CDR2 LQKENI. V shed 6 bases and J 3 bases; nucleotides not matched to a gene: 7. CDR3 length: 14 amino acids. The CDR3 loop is CASSSDREGYEQYF. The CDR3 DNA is TGTGCCAGCTCCTCGGACAGGGAAGGCTACGAGCAGTACTTC. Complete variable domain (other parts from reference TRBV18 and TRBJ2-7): NAGVMQNPRHLVRRRGQEARLRCSPMKGHSHVYWYRQLPEEGLKFMVYLQKENIIDESGMPKERFSAEFPKEGPSILRIQQVVRGDSAAYFCASSSDREGYEQYFGPGTRLTVT.

The CDR3 region has the DNA TGTGCCAGCAGTTCCAGAGCTTTCAGCTCCTACGAGCAGTACTTC. Amino acid sequence: CASSSRAFSSYEQYF. The V gene is TRBV6-5, the J gene TRBJ2-7; D unresolved. The CDR3 is 15 amino acids. The V gene lost 4 bases and the J gene lost 0 bases, with 13 bases spanning the gap. The germline gives CDR1 MNHEY, CDR2 SVGAGI.

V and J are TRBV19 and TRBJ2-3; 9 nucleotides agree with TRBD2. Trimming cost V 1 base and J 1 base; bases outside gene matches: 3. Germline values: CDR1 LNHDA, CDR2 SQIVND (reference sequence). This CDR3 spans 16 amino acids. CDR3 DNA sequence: TGTGCCAGTAGTATAGGGACTAGCGCACGCACAGATACGCAGTATTTT. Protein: CASSIGTSARTDTQYF.

The CDR3 loop reads CASSTSGTGVPGELFF. Here the CDR3 DNA reads TGTGCCAGCAGCACTTCCGGGACAGGGGTACCCGGGGAGCTGTTTTTT. The rearrangement links TRBV7-9 to TRBJ2-2; 10 bases fit TRBD1. V lost 5 bases to trimming and J lost 6 bases; unmatched junction nucleotides: 9. The CDR3 is 16 residues long. Germline CDR1 is SEHNR and CDR2 is FQNEAQ (reference sequence). Full variable domain (outside the CDR3, taken from reference TRBV7-9 and TRBJ2-2): DTGVSQNPRHKITKRGQNVTFRCDPISEHNRLYWYRQTLGQGPEFLTYFQNEAQLEKSRLLSDRFSAERPKGSFSTLEIQRTEQGDSAMYLCASSTSGTGVPGELFFGEGSRLTVL.